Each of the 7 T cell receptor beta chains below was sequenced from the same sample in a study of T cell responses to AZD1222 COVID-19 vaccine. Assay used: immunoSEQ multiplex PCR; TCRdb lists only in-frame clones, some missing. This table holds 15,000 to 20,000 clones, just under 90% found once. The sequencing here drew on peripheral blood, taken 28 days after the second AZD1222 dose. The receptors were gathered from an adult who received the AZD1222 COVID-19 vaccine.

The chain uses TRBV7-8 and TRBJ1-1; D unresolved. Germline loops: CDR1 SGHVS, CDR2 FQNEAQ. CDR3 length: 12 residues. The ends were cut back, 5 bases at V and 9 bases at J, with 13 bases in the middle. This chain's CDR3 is CASSGSTLQAFF. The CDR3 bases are TGTGCCAGCAGCGGCTCCACCCTTCAAGCTTTCTTT.

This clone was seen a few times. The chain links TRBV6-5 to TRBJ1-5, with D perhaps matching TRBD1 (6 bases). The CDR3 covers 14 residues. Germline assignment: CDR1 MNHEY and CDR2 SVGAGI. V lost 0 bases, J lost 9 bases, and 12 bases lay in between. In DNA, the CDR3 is TGTGCCAGCAGTTACTCGCAGGGGTTGTTGCCCCAGCATTTT. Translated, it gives CASSYSQGLLPQHF.

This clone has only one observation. CDR3 sequence (DNA): TGTGCCAGCAGTGACAGGCGACGCTCTGGAAACACCATATATTTT. It yields the protein CASSDRRRSGNTIYF. This rearrangement joins TRBV2 to TRBJ1-3; no clear D. Germline V CDR1 and CDR2: SNHLY, FYNNEI. The germline V and J ends were trimmed by 3 bases and 0 bases, with 9 bases remaining between them. This CDR3 is built from 15 residues. Filled out from reference TRBV2 and TRBJ1-3, the complete variable domain reads EPEVTQTPSHQVTQMGQEVILRCVPISNHLYFYWYRQILGQKVEFLVSFYNNEISEKSEIFDDQFSVERPDGSNFTLKIRSTKLEDSAMYFCASSDRRRSGNTIYFGEGSWLTVV.

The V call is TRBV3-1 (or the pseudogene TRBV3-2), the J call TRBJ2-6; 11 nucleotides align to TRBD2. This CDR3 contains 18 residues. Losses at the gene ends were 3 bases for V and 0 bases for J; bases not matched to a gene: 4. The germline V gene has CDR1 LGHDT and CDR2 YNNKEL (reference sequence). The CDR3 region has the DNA TGTGCCAGCAGCCATGAGGGACTAGCGGTCTCTGGGGCCAACGTCCTGACTTTC. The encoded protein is CASSHEGLAVSGANVLTF.

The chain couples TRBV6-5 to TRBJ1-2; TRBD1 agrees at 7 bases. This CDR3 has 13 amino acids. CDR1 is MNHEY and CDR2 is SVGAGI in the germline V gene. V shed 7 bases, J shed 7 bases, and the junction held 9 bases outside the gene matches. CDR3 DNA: TGTGCCAGCACCATTGACAGGGCGGGTGGCTACACCTTC. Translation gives CASTIDRAGGYTF.

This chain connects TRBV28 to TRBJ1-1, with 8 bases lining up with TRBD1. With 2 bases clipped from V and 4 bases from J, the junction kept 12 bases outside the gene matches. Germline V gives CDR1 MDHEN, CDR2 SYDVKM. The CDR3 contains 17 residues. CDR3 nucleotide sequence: TGTGCCAGCAGTTTAACCCCCCGACAGGGGTCAGTCACTGAAGCTTTCTTT. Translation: CASSLTPRQGSVTEAFF. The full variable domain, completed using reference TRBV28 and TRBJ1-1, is DVKVTQSSRYLVKRTGEKVFLECVQDMDHENMFWYRQDPGLGLRLIYFSYDVKMKEKGDIPEGYSVSREKKERFSLILESASTNQTSMYLCASSLTPRQGSVTEAFFGQGTRLTVV.

This CDR3 is CASSDGTSGGEQFF. CDR3 coding DNA: TGTGCCAGCAGTGACGGGACTAGCGGGGGAGAGCAGTTCTTC. The chain employs TRBV6-1 and TRBJ2-1; 14 nucleotides match TRBD2. The length of the CDR3 is 14 residues. V lost 3 bases, J lost 10 bases, and 2 bases stayed unmatched. CDR1 is MNHNS and CDR2 is SASEGT in the germline V gene.